A single T cell receptor (beta chain) is shown here with its context. Its target antigen remains unknown. No conserved phenylalanine or tryptophan ends this CDR3, so it is likely a read error. It is unclear where the CDR3 begins or ends on the DNA, so no DNA is shown, and the CDR3 is as TCRdb lists it. Total RNA and DNA were co-extracted from approximately 20-30 mg of bulk tissue with the AllPrep DNA/RNA mini kit, without cell sorting. Between November 2015 and 2016, about five patients in China with histopathologically diagnosed primary liver carcinoma had their tumors surgically resected. At the time of sampling, the patients were treatment-naive and had chronic HBV infection. Each tumor was sampled at five spatially separated regions: the superior, inferior, left-lateral and right-lateral poles and the tumor centre. More than 85% viable tumor cells were found by histology in every tumor sample. Pieces of fresh tumor and adjacent tissue were cut in half, with one half kept in RNAlater at -80 degrees C and the other half sent for histology.

This record belongs to a study of tumor-infiltrating lymphocytes in primary liver carcinoma (dated 2017 in TCRdb). About the full investigation: Of the five patients (three men and two women, aged 30 to 69 years), four had hepatocellular carcinoma and one had combined HCC and intrahepatic cholangiocarcinoma. The five patients had tumors of stage T1-T3 N0M0, with maximum diameters ranging from roughly 4 to 11 cm. Roughly 3.65 to 7.5 million productive TCRbeta reads were obtained per sample, and no significant difference in read depth was found between tissue types. The study combined TCRbeta repertoire sequencing, expression microarrays and whole-exome sequencing across five regions of each liver tumor, with adjacent normal tissue and blood. A total of about 35 specimens from 5 patients went through TCRbeta repertoire sequencing, namely 25 tumor regions, 5 adjacent noncancerous liver tissues and 5 peripheral blood samples. Agilent mRNA microarray profiling was performed on the approximately 27 tumor region samples to relate TCRbeta repertoire diversity to the local molecular phenotype. Repertoires from technical replicates were highly reproducible, with mean shared-clone rates about 0.9 and correlation coefficients above 0.98.

Using a constant-region primer and ProtoScript II reverse transcriptase, TCRbeta-specific cDNA was reverse-transcribed from roughly 460 ng total RNA. Three nested multiplex PCR rounds, following a slightly modified ARM-PCR procedure, were used to build the TCRbeta libraries. The first two PCR rounds used multiplex TRBV1-TRBV30 forward primers with a Cbeta reverse primer, each for roughly 11 cycles. Sample barcodes and Illumina adapters were added in a final 25-cycle PCR using Deep VentR polymerase. Before sequencing, amplicons of 200-500 bp were purified from gel using a QIAquick gel extraction kit. An Illumina HiSeq 2500 was used to sequence the TCRbeta amplicons, generating 250-bp paired-end reads. The study's own analysis went as follows. Quality trimming of reads was performed with Trimmomatic v0.33, and paired reads were merged with FLASH v1.2.11 so that full CDR3 sequences could be recovered. V, D and J germline segments were assigned to the rearranged TCRbeta sequences by MiGEC v1.2.1b. VDJtools v1.0.0 computed clonotype statistics and Shannon-Wiener diversity indices. Except for diversity analysis, only each sample's 250 most abundant clonotypes were used in subsequent analyses to reduce sampling bias. TCRdb redid the processing of the public reads, applying fastp at Q25 and MiXCR, and retained in-frame beta chains. Rows matching on CDR3 protein sequence are summarized as one entry with the most common DNA and genes. The V and J calls were determined by TCRdb, not by the authors. The sample has tens of thousands of distinct CDR3 sequences on record, about two thirds of them singletons. The ten largest clones represent roughly 40% of the sample.

The germline V gene yields SGHAT for CDR1 and FQNNGV for CDR2. The CDR3 length is 15 residues, termini included. The research as a whole found: Only roughly 7-24% of top clones appeared in all five regions of a tumor, which suggests that tumor-infiltrating T cells are spatially heterogeneous. Since the samples were bulk and unsorted, there was no way to compare CD4+ and CD8+ T cell repertoires. Because only the TCR beta chain was sequenced and unpaired alpha chains were not captured, true repertoire diversity is likely underestimated. Consistent with antigen-driven expansion, pairs of tumor regions showed higher repertoire overlap (mean around 36%) than either tumor-adjacent pairs (about 17%) or tumor-blood pairs (around 14%). Only five or six patients were included in the study, and the authors note that the findings should be validated in a larger study. A significantly larger repertoire fraction was made up by the top 250 clones in tumors than in blood (p = 0.039).

This TCR was recovered from a man in his forties or fifties with primary liver carcinoma and hepatitis B virus infection. Sequencing was carried out using liver tumor tissue from sampling region 4. The sample's cell subset or site label, in plain terms: tumor region T4, right-lateral pole. This chain joins TRBV11-2 to TRBJ2-1; TRBD2, the table's D call, was not compared with the DNA. The CDR3 loop reads CARSPQREGLGEQSS.